What follows are 3 T cell receptor beta chains derived from one specimen sequenced in a study of T cell responses to AZD1222 COVID-19 vaccine. Only in-frame clones appear in the TCRdb table, and some are missing; sequencing was by immunoSEQ multiplex PCR. The table records some 200,000 clones, about 93% of them present only once. The specimen comprised peripheral blood, sampled 28 days after the second AZD1222 dose. The receptor source for this set is an adult who received the AZD1222 COVID-19 vaccine.

V usage is TRBV2 and J usage is TRBJ2-2; TRBD2 aligns across 7 bases. V gave up 4 bases and J gave up 2 bases; unmatched junction bases: 7. This CDR3 has 16 amino acids. Germline V CDR1 and CDR2: SNHLY, FYNNEI. For the CDR3, the DNA is TGTGCCAGCAGTGTGTTTTCTAGCGGTAACACCGGGGAGCTGTTTTTT. As protein: CASSVFSSGNTGELFF. The whole variable domain, filled in from reference TRBV2 and TRBJ2-2, reads EPEVTQTPSHQVTQMGQEVILRCVPISNHLYFYWYRQILGQKVEFLVSFYNNEISEKSEIFDDQFSVERPDGSNFTLKIRSTKLEDSAMYFCASSVFSSGNTGELFFGEGSRLTVL.

The chain links TRBV7-3 to TRBJ2-3; 7 bases map to TRBD2. V shed 3 bases and J 14 bases; nucleotides not matched to a gene: 8. The CDR3 sequence is 12 residues long. CDR1 and CDR2 from the germline V gene are SGHTA and FQGTGA. This CDR3 reads CASSLGGDPLYF. CDR3 nucleotide sequence: TGTGCCAGCAGCTTGGGAGGGGACCCTCTGTATTTT.

This chain uses TRBV9 with TRBJ2-3, with D perhaps matching TRBD1 (6 bases). Trimming pared 3 bases from V and 2 bases from J, leaving 13 bases between. CDR1 SGDLS and CDR2 YYNGEE come from the germline V gene. The CDR3 has 15 amino acids. This CDR3 is CASSAQGQPTDTQYF. In DNA, the CDR3 is TGTGCCAGCAGCGCTCAGGGGCAGCCCACAGATACGCAGTATTTT.